This TCR beta chain originates from a study of blood T cell repertoires in COVID-19. TCRdb's table, derived via immunoSEQ multiplex PCR, lists solely in-frame clones and lacks some. The sample contains around 200,000 clones, 75% to 90% of which appear only once. V shed 3 bases, J shed 9 bases, and the junction held 5 bases outside the gene matches. Germline V gene data show CDR1 as SGDLS and CDR2 as YYNGEE. The CDR3 is made up of 12 amino acids. Residents of 24 US areas, aged roughly 18 to 95 years, made up the participants. This receptor was obtained from a woman aged 25 to 39 who had been exposed to COVID-19. The chain combines TRBV9 with TRBJ1-1; 7 nucleotides align to TRBD1. The sample consisted of PBMCs or T cells enriched from blood (not recorded which). This CDR3 is CASSATGSQAFF. The CDR3 DNA follows: TGTGCCAGCAGCGCGACAGGGTCTCAAGCTTTCTTT.